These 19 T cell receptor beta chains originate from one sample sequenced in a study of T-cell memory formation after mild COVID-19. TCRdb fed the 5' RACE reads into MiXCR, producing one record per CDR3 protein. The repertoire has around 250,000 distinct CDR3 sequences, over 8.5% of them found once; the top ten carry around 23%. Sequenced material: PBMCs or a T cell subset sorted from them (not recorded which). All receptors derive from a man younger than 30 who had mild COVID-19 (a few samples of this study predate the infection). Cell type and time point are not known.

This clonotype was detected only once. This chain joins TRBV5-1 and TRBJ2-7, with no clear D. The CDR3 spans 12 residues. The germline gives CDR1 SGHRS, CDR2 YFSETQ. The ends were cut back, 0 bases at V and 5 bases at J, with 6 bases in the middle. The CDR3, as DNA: TGCGCCAGCAGCTTGGGCAAGGACGAGCAGTACTTC. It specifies CASSLGKDEQYF.

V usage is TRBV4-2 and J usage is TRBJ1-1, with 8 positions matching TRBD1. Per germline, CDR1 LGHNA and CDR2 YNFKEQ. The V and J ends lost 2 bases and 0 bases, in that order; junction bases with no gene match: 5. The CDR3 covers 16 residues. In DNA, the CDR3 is TGTGCCAGCAGCCAATGGGCAGGGGGCATGAACACTGAAGCTTTCTTT. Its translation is CASSQWAGGMNTEAFF.

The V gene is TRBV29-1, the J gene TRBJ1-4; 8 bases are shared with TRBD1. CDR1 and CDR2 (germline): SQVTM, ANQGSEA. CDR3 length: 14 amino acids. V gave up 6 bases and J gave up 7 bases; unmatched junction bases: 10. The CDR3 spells CSVGRDRSTEKLFF. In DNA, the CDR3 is TGCAGCGTGGGCCGGGACAGGTCTACTGAAAAACTGTTTTTT.

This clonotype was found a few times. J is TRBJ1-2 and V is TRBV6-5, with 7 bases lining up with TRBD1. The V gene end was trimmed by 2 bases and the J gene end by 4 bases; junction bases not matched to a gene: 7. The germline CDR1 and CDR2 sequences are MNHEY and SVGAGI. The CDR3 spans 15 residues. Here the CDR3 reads CASSYLGTVRYGYTF. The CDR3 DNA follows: TGTGCCAGCAGTTACCTGGGGACAGTCCGCTATGGCTACACCTTC.

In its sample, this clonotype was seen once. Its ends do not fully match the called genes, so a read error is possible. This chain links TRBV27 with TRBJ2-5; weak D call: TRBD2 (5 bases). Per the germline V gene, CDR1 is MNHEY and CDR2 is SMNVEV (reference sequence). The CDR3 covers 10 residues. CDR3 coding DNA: TGTGCCAGCCCGAGGGCTAGGACCGACTTC. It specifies CASPRARTDF.

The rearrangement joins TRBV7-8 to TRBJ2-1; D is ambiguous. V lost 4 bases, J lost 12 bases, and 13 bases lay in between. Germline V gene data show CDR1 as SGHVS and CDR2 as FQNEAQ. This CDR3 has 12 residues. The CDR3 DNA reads TGTGCCAGCAGCTCACAAGCAGGTCCGCAGTTCTTC. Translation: CASSSQAGPQFF.

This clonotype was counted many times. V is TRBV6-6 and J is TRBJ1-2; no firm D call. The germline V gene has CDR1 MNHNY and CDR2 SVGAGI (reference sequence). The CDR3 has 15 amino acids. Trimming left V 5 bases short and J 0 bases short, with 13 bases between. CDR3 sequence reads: CASSLGSGTNYGYTF. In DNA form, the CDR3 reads TGTGCCAGCAGTCTCGGCTCGGGCACTAACTATGGCTACACCTTC.

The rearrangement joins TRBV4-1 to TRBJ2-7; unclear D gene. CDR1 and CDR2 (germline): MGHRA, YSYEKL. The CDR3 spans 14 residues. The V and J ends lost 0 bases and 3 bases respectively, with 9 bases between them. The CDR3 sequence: CASSQESRIYEQYV. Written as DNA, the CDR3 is TGCGCCAGCAGCCAAGAGTCACGGATCTACGAGCAGTACGTC.

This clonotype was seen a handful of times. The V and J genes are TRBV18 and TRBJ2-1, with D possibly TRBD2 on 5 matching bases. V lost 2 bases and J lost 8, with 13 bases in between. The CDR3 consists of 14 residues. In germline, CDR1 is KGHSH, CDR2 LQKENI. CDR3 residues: CASSPGSPGDEQFF. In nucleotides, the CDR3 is TGTGCCAGCTCACCAGGGTCCCCCGGGGATGAGCAGTTCTTC.

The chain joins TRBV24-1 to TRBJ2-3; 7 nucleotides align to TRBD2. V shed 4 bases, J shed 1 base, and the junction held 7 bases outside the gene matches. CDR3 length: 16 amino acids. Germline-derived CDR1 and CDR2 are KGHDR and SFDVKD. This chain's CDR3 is CATSDPLATGTDTQYF. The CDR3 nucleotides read TGTGCCACCAGTGACCCACTAGCGACGGGCACAGATACGCAGTATTTT.

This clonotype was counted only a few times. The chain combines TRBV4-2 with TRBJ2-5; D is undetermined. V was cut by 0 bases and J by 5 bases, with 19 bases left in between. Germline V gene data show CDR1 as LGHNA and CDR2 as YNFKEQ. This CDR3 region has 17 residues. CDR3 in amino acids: CASSQEPFMDGMETQYF. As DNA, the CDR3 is TGTGCCAGCAGCCAAGAGCCATTTATGGATGGAATGGAGACCCAGTACTTC.

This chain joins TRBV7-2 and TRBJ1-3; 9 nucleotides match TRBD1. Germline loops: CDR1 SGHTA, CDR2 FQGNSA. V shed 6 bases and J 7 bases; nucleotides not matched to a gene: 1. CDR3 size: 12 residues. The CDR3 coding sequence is TGTGCCAGCAGGGACAGGGGTAACACCATATATTTT. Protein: CASRDRGNTIYF.

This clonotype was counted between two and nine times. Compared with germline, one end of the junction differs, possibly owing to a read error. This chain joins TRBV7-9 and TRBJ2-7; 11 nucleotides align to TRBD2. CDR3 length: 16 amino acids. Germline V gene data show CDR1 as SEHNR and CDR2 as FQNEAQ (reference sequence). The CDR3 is CASSVAGGESSYEQYF. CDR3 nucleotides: TGTGCCAGCAGCGTAGCGGGGGGGGAGAGCTCCTACGAGCAGTACTTC.

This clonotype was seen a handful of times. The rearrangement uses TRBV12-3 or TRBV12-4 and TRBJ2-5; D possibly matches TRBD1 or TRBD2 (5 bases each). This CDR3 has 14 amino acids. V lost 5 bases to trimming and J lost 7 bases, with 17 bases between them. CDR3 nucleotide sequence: TGTGCCAGCAGTCCCCCCGGGACGGGAAGGACCCAGTACTTC. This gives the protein CASSPPGTGRTQYF.

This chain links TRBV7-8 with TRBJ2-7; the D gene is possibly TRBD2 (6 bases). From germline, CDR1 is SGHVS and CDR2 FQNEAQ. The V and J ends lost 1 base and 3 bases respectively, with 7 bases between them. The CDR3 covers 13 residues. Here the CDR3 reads CASSLGGDYEQYV. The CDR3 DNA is TGTGCCAGCAGCTTAGGGGGGGACTACGAGCAGTACGTC.

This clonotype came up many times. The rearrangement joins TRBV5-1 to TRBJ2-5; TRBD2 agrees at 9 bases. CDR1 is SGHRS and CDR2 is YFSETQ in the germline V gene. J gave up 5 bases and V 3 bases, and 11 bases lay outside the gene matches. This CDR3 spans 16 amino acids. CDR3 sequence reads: CASSSTPRGGRETQYF. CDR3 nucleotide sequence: TGCGCCAGCAGCTCGACGCCGCGGGGGGGCCGTGAGACCCAGTACTTC.

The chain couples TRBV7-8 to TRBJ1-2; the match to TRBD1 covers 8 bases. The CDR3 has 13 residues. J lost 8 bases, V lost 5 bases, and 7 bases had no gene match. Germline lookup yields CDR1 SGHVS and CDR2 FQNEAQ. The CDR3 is CASSPDRVHGYTF. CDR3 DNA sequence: TGTGCCAGCAGCCCGGACAGGGTTCACGGCTACACCTTC.

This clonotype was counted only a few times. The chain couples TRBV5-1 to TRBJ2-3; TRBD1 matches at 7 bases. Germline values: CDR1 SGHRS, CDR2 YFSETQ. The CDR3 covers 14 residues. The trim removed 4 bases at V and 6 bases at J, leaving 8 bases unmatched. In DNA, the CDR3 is TGCGCCAGCAGCCCACAGGGGCCGGGGGATACGCAGTATTTT. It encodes CASSPQGPGDTQYF.

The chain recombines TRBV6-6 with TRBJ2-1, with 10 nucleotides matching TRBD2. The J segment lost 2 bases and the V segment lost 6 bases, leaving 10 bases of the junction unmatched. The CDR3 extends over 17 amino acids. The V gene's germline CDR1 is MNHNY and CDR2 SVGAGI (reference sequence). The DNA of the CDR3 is TGTGCCAGCAGCACCATGAGCGGGGGGGCCGCCTACAATGAGCAGTTCTTC. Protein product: CASSTMSGGAAYNEQFF.